This T cell receptor (beta chain) came from a study of TIL therapy for anti-PD-1-resistant metastatic lung cancer. Study details: Tumors had a median PD-L1 proportion score of around 6%. Half of patients were current or former smokers.

Time point in this sample: pre-treatment sample, taken before nivolumab and TIL therapy. Patients were adults with stage 4 NSCLC. This clone was counted a few times. The immunoSEQ assay was v3. TCRdb's table, derived via immunoSEQ multiplex PCR, lists solely in-frame clones and lacks some. The data show more than 55,000 clones, approximately 78% seen once. The V and J ends lost 0 bases and 8 bases respectively, with 16 bases between them. Germline-derived CDR1 and CDR2 are LGHNA and YNFKEQ. This CDR3 comprises 15 residues. The gene calls are TRBV4-2 and TRBJ1-2, with D hard to call. The receptor comes from a person aged 25 to 85 with non-small cell lung cancer. This specimen consisted of blood, obtained at baseline. CDR3: CASSQDEVRVRGYTF. Written as DNA, the CDR3 is TGTGCCAGCAGCCAAGATGAGGTACGGGTTCGGGGCTACACCTTC.